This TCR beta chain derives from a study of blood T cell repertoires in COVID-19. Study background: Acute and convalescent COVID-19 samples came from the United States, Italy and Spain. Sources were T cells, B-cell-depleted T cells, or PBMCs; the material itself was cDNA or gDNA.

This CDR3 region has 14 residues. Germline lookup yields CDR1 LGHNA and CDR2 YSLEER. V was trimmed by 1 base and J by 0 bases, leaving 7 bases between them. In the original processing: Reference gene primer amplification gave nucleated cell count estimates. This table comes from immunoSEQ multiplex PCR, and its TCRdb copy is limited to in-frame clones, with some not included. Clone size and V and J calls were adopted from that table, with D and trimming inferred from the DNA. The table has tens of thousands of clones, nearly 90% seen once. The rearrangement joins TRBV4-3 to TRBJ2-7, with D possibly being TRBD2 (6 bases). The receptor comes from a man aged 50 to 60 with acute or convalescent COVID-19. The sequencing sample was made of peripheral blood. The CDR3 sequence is CASSQGTNSYEQYF. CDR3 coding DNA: TGCGCCAGCAGCCAAGGGACTAACTCCTACGAGCAGTACTTC.